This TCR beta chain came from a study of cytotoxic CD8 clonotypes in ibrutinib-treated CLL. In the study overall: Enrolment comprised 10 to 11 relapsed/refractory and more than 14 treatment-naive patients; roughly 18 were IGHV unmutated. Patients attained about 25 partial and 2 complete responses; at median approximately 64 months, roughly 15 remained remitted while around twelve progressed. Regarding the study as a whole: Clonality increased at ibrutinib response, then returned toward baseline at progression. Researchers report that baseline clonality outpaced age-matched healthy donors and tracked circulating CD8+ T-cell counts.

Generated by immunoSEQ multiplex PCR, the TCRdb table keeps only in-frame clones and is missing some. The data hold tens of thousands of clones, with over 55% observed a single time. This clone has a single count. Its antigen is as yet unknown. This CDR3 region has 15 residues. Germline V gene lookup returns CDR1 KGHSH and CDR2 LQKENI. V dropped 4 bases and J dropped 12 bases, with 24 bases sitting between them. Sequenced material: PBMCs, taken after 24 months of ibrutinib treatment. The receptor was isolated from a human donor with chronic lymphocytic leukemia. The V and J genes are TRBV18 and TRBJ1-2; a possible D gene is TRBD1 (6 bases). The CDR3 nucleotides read TGTGCCAGCTCACGGGCCGACTCTATGGCTGGGGGCAACACCTTC. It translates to CASSRADSMAGGNTF.